Below are 8 T cell receptor beta chains sequenced from a single sample in a study of OX40 agonist ivuxolimab in advanced cancers. This table comes from immunoSEQ multiplex PCR, and its TCRdb copy is limited to in-frame clones, with some not included. The data show about 90,000 clones, more than 75% seen once. The sequences come from CD4+ or CD8+ T cells sorted from blood, collected in a trial of the OX40 agonist ivuxolimab. The receptors were gathered from an adult with an advanced solid tumor such as melanoma, head and neck, liver or kidney cancer.

This chain links TRBV19 with TRBJ2-5; D may be TRBD1 or TRBD2 (5 bases each). V lost 5 bases and J lost 4, with 17 bases in between. Germline values: CDR1 LNHDA, CDR2 SQIVND (reference sequence). The CDR3 length is 15 residues. The CDR3 DNA is TGTGCCAGTAGTGCCTCCGGGACCCTTGGAGAGACCCAGTACTTC. Protein: CASSASGTLGETQYF.

V gene TRBV27 combines with J gene TRBJ2-7, with D possibly being TRBD2 (5 bases). Trimming pared 0 bases from V and 1 base from J, leaving 10 bases between. From germline, CDR1 is MNHEY and CDR2 SMNVEV (reference sequence). The CDR3 has 15 residues. The CDR3 loop is CASSLSRGPSYEQYF. The CDR3 nucleotides read TGTGCCAGCAGTTTATCCCGAGGGCCGTCCTACGAGCAGTACTTC.

The rearrangement joins TRBV2 to TRBJ1-1, with 9 bases identical to TRBD1. The CDR3 loop spans 13 amino acids. V was clipped by 6 bases and J by 5 bases; unmatched bases: 4. The germline V gene has CDR1 SNHLY and CDR2 FYNNEI. CDR3: CASRGDRVTEAFF. The CDR3 DNA sequence: TGTGCCAGCAGGGGGGACAGGGTTACTGAAGCTTTCTTT.

This clone was seen a single time. The CDR3 region has the DNA TGCGCCAGCAGCCAAATACCGGGACAGGGATCCTACGAGCAGTACTTC. It specifies CASSQIPGQGSYEQYF. The chain links TRBV4-1 to TRBJ2-7, with TRBD1 matching 9 bases. The CDR3 covers 16 residues. The J segment lost 1 base and the V segment lost 2 bases, leaving 6 bases of the junction unmatched. Germline V gives CDR1 MGHRA, CDR2 YSYEKL.

The chain employs TRBV7-3 and TRBJ2-1; 10 nucleotides match TRBD2. There are 14 residues in the CDR3. Germline V gene lookup returns CDR1 SGHTA and CDR2 FQGTGA. Losses at the gene ends were 5 bases for V and 6 bases for J; bases not matched to a gene: 4. CDR3 region: CASSHGTSANEQFF. DNA for the CDR3: TGTGCCAGCAGCCACGGGACTAGCGCCAATGAGCAGTTCTTC.

The genes are TRBV28 and TRBJ2-1; D possibly corresponds to TRBD2 (6 bases). V lost 7 bases and J lost 9, with 16 bases in between. The CDR3 length is 13 residues. The V gene's germline CDR1 is MDHEN and CDR2 SYDVKM. In DNA form, the CDR3 reads TGTGCCAGCATTACCCCGGGACTCCCTGAGCAGTTCTTC. It is translated as CASITPGLPEQFF.

The J gene is TRBJ2-7, the V gene TRBV6-1; weak D call: TRBD1 (6 bases). Trimming shortened V by 4 bases and J by 3 bases, and 10 bases separated the two germline ends. Looked up from germline, CDR1 is MNHNS and CDR2 is SASEGT. CDR3 length: 13 amino acids. In DNA form, the CDR3 reads TGTGCCAGCAGTGCAGGGGAAATCTACGAGCAGTACTTC. Protein product: CASSAGEIYEQYF.

The J gene is TRBJ2-7, the V gene TRBV18, with D tentatively TRBD1 (6 bases). CDR1 is KGHSH, CDR2 LQKENI, per germline. This CDR3 has 13 residues. The germline V and J ends were trimmed by 2 bases and 6 bases, with 11 bases remaining between them. The CDR3 protein is CASSPSGHGEQYF. The CDR3, as DNA: TGTGCCAGCTCACCATCGGGACACGGCGAGCAGTACTTC.